These T cell receptor beta chains were read from a single sample in a study of molecular identifiers for immune sequencing clone quantification. MiXCR was run by TCRdb on the PCR reads, yielding one entry per CDR3 protein. This sample yields 550,000 to 750,000 distinct CDR3 sequences, of which approximately 20% are seen a single time; roughly 0.9% belongs to the top ten. Sequencing was done on a sample of naive CD8+ T cells from blood, with Jurkat cell RNA spiked in. The source of these receptors is a human donor in good health. Some libraries in this study had Jurkat cell RNA spiked in. The conserved cysteine and the conserved F or W are not part of the CDR3 here. Size tells how often a clone was seen (once, few, many) or the class of an expanded clone, and some rows leave it out.

size	V	J	CDR3
many	TRBV7-9	TRBJ1-1	ASSLFVGVSPEAF
many	TRBV20-1	TRBJ2-7	SAREGVGYEQY
NA	TRBV7-9	TRBJ1-1	ASSLGLSPGGAF
NA	TRBV23-1	TRBJ1-2	ASSQMRSNGYT
NA	TRBV30	TRBJ2-1	AWSVGSGGANYNEQF
many	TRBV28	TRBJ2-7	ASSSPVGLSYEQY
many	TRBV4-1	TRBJ2-1	ASSQGPLRDGNNEQF
many	TRBV30	TRBJ2-5	AWQTGDMQETQY
many	TRBV29-1	TRBJ1-1	SVVTGDRTEAF
NA	TRBV27	TRBJ2-7	ASSLLAGAPEQY
NA	TRBV5-3	TRBJ2-7	ASSLEDRGSPYEQY
NA	TRBV3-1	TRBJ2-1	ASSQDVGPYNEQF
NA	TRBV19	TRBJ1-6	ASSPGGRSYNSPLH
many	TRBV20-1	TRBJ1-1	SARLGGKTEAF
NA	TRBV20-1	TRBJ2-1	SASRGTSGRIGYNEQF
many	TRBV6-2/TRBV6-3	TRBJ2-1	ASSYPGNEQF
many	TRBV9	TRBJ2-7	ASSAGRGEQY
many	TRBV4-1	TRBJ2-7	ASSQVRGAYEQY
many	TRBV6-6	TRBJ2-7	ASIIDPSLAEQY
NA	TRBV6-5	TRBJ1-6	ASTKAAYNSPLH
many	TRBV6-2/TRBV6-3	TRBJ1-2	ASSYDATANYGYT
NA	TRBV7-3	TRBJ2-3	ASSLGGLATDTQY
many	TRBV12-3/TRBV12-4	TRBJ2-5	ASSRPPKETQY
many	TRBV5-5	TRBJ2-6	ASSLVATDFSGANVLT
many	TRBV30	TRBJ2-2	ASTGVSGELF
many	TRBV11-2	TRBJ2-4	ASSLGSGGGKGKNIQY
many	TRBV7-3	TRBJ2-3	ASSITGGPTDTQY
NA	TRBV29-1	TRBJ1-2	SVEATTRGDAYGYT
many	TRBV7-9	TRBJ2-5	ASSLETSNRMTQY
few	TRBV5-1	TRBJ1-2	ASRAGTGMNYGYT